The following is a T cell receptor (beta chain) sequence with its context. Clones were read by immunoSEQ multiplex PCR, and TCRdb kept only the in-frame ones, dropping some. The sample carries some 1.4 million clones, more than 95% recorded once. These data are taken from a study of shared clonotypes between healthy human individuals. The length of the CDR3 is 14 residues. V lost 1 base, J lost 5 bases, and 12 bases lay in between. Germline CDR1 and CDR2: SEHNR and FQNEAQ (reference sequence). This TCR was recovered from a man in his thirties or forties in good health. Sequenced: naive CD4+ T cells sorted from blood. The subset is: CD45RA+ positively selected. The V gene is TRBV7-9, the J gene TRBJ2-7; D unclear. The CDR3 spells CASSLGTYSNEQYF. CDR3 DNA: TGTGCCAGCAGCTTAGGAACGTATTCCAACGAGCAGTACTTC.